This TCR beta chain was retrieved from a study of regulatory T cells in long-lasting Graves disease. Study outcomes and limitations: Among the persistent patients, 2,500 to 3,000 public clonotypes were shared, more than the roughly 900 shared among new patients. Persistent disease showed a preference for TRBV28, TRBJ1-2 and TRBJ2-5.

HTBI primers from iRepertoire and Arm-PCR of CDR3 regions yielded the TCR beta libraries. TCRdb re-analysed the multiplex PCR reads in MiXCR, keeping a single row per CDR3 protein. This sample yields roughly 500,000 distinct CDR3 sequences, of which around 12% are seen a single time; 8% to 10% belongs to the top ten. With 4 bases clipped from V and 0 bases from J, the junction kept 5 bases outside the gene matches. Germline CDR1 and CDR2: SQVTM and ANQGSEA. This CDR3 contains 15 residues. Specified time point: newly diagnosed GD, antithyroid drugs for less than 3 months. The TCR library was prepared using RNA isolated from PBMCs. A word on this clonotype: Its antigen remains unknown.

Another study also made use of these data, one on T cells in Graves' hyperthyroidism and ophthalmopathy. This second study says: Over 18 months, lack of ophthalmopathy progression marked Graves' hyperthyroidism as stable. A 13 V-J signature model discriminated ophthalmopathy versus stable hyperthyroidism.

This TCR was sampled from a woman in her twenties or thirties with Graves disease. The chain carries TRBV29-1 and TRBJ1-4, with 7 positions matching TRBD1. The material was peripheral blood mononuclear cells (PBMCs), obtained at new diagnosis, from a patient treated with antithyroid drugs. CDR3 coding DNA: TGCAGCGTTGGGGAGCAGGGGGCAACTAATGAAAAACTGTTTTTT. This encodes CSVGEQGATNEKLFF.